The 3 T cell receptor beta chains in this list originate from one sample, sequenced in a study of blood T cell repertoires in COVID-19. Profiled with immunoSEQ multiplex PCR; TCRdb holds only in-frame clones, not every one. The data hold under 250,000 clones, with about 90% observed a single time. Sample: peripheral blood. These receptors were obtained from a man under 40 with acute or convalescent COVID-19.

The chain employs TRBV2 and TRBJ2-7, with 11 bases that match TRBD2. This CDR3 region has 19 residues. Per germline, CDR1 SNHLY and CDR2 FYNNEI. The J segment lost 5 bases and the V segment lost 5 bases, leaving 20 bases of the junction unmatched. For the CDR3, the DNA is TGTGCCAGCAGTTACGTACGGGGGGTACTAGCGGGGGACCCTAACGAGCAGTACTTC. Its protein is CASSYVRGVLAGDPNEQYF.

V usage is TRBV14 and J usage is TRBJ2-3, with 8 bases lining up with TRBD2. Germline loops: CDR1 SGHDN, CDR2 FVKESK. After removal of 1 base from V and 7 bases from J, the junction contained 10 bases not matched to a gene. This CDR3 has 16 amino acids. CDR3 nucleotide sequence: TGTGCCAGCAGCCAAGTTACGGGGGGGGCCGGGAATACGCAGTATTTT. This gives the protein CASSQVTGGAGNTQYF.

The V call is TRBV29-1, the J call TRBJ2-7; TRBD2 agrees at 7 bases. J gave up 6 bases and V 4 bases, and 12 bases lay outside the gene matches. The germline V gene has CDR1 SQVTM and CDR2 ANQGSEA. This CDR3 has 14 residues. CDR3 residues: CSVVGWAGGSEQYF. CDR3 coding DNA: TGCAGCGTTGTAGGTTGGGCCGGGGGGAGCGAGCAGTACTTC.